These T cell receptor beta chains were read from a single sample in a study of cytomegalovirus exposure and HLA in healthy donors. This table comes from immunoSEQ multiplex PCR, and its TCRdb copy is limited to in-frame clones, with some not included. The sample lists about 140,000 clones; over 60% were seen once. Input material: PBMCs. Source of these receptors: a male donor in good health and CMV-seronegative. Both conserved end residues are part of each CDR3. Fields, in order: D gene, V gene, clone size, J gene, CDR3 protein, CDR3 DNA. A D gene is named only where the DNA matches it firmly. Clone size is given for some rows only: seen once, a few or many times, or a class if the clone is expanded.

-	TRBV19	few	TRBJ1-1	CASSVGRGGLRVTEAFF	TGTGCCAGTAGCGTTGGACGCGGTGGCTTGCGGGTCACTGAAGCTTTCTTT
-	TRBV7-2	-	TRBJ1-4	CASSLGQTNEKLFF	TGTGCCAGCAGCTTAGGGCAGACTAATGAAAAACTGTTTTTT
-	TRBV9	-	TRBJ1-6	CASSEPGGLYNSPLHF	TGTGCCAGCAGCGAGCCAGGAGGGCTATATAATTCACCCCTCCACTTT
-	TRBV5-6	-	TRBJ1-2	CASSFAAANYGYTF	TGTGCCAGCAGCTTCGCGGCGGCTAACTATGGCTACACCTTC
-	TRBV7-9	-	TRBJ1-4	CASSTRGAREKLFF	TGTGCCAGCAGCACCCGGGGGGCCAGAGAAAAACTGTTTTTT
TRBD2	TRBV5-1	-	TRBJ2-3	CASRAGRTDTQYF	TGCGCCAGCAGAGCGGGACGCACAGATACGCAGTATTTT
-	TRBV20-1	few	TRBJ2-7	CSARTAYEQYF	TGCAGTGCAAGGACAGCCTACGAGCAGTACTTC
TRBD1	TRBV25-1	-	TRBJ2-7	CASSESLGDSVSYEQYF	TGTGCCAGCAGTGAATCTTTGGGGGACAGCGTCTCCTACGAGCAGTACTTC
TRBD1	TRBV7-9	once	TRBJ2-1	CASSRGQGYNEQFF	TGTGCCAGCAGCCGGGGACAGGGGTACAATGAGCAGTTCTTC
TRBD1	TRBV18	-	TRBJ1-5	CASSPGTGNNQPQHF	TGTGCCAGCTCACCAGGGACAGGGAACAATCAGCCCCAGCATTTT
-	TRBV19	-	TRBJ1-2	CASTTDGQYPNYGYTF	TGTGCCAGTACCACCGACGGACAGTATCCTAACTATGGCTACACCTTC
TRBD1	TRBV28	few	TRBJ1-5	CASRNDRGTRSNQPQHF	TGTGCCAGCAGAAACGACAGGGGGACGAGAAGCAATCAGCCCCAGCATTTT
TRBD2	TRBV6-6	-	TRBJ2-1	CASSYSGLALGEQFF	TGTGCCAGCAGTTACTCCGGACTAGCTTTAGGAGAGCAGTTCTTC
-	TRBV5-6	-	TRBJ2-4	CASSIKRTELAKNIQYF	TGTGCCAGCAGCATTAAACGGACAGAATTAGCCAAAAACATTCAGTACTTC
-	TRBV21-1	-	TRBJ2-7	CASSKGSPRIYPEQYF	TGTGCCAGCAGCAAAGGCTCGCCCAGGATCTACCCCGAGCAGTACTTC
TRBD2	TRBV7-2	once	TRBJ2-5	CASSWLGLAQETQYF	TGTGCCAGCAGTTGGCTGGGACTAGCGCAAGAGACCCAGTACTTC
-	TRBV28	-	TRBJ1-5	CASSLLANSNQPQHF	TGTGCCAGCAGTTTACTGGCCAATAGCAATCAGCCCCAGCATTTT
TRBD2	TRBV7-8	-	TRBJ2-2	CASSLWGGTNTGELFF	TGTGCCAGCAGCTTATGGGGGGGTACGAACACCGGGGAGCTGTTTTTT
TRBD1	TRBV7-3	-	TRBJ2-7	CASSLTGPHEQYF	TGTGCCAGCAGCTTGACAGGGCCCCACGAGCAGTACTTC
-	TRBV2	-	TRBJ2-3	CASTASGTDTQYF	TGTGCCAGCACGGCTAGCGGCACAGATACGCAGTATTTT
TRBD2	TRBV28	few	TRBJ2-7	CASRGVRGGLYEQYF	TGTGCCAGCAGGGGGGTCCGGGGGGGACTCTACGAGCAGTACTTC
-	TRBV18	-	TRBJ1-6	CASSPLGGDSPLHF	TGTGCCAGCTCACCACTGGGGGGGGATTCACCCCTCCACTTT
-	TRBV7-2	-	TRBJ2-2	CASSPLLGLNTGELFF	TGTGCCAGCAGCCCCTTACTAGGTTTGAACACCGGGGAGCTGTTTTTT
TRBD2	TRBV7-3	-	TRBJ2-3	CASSPGASGDLDEGYF	TGTGCCAGCAGCCCCGGGGCGAGCGGGGACCTCGATGAAGGGTATTTT
-	TRBV7-2	-	TRBJ2-5	CASSLGVSQETQYF	TGTGCCAGCAGCTTAGGCGTTAGCCAAGAGACCCAGTACTTC
TRBD1	TRBV19	-	TRBJ2-7	CASSRERGRGYEQYF	TGTGCCAGTAGCAGAGAGAGGGGGCGCGGCTACGAGCAGTACTTC
TRBD1	TRBV11-3	-	TRBJ2-1	CASSPGQGVHNEQFF	TGTGCCAGCAGCCCGGGACAGGGGGTTCACAATGAGCAGTTCTTC
-	TRBV2	once	TRBJ2-7	CASKVGGGGSYEQYF	TGTGCCAGCAAGGTTGGGGGCGGGGGTTCCTACGAGCAGTACTTC
TRBD2	TRBV28	-	TRBJ2-3	CASSLGTSSRGTDTQYF	TGTGCCAGCAGTTTAGGGACTAGCTCCAGGGGAACAGATACGCAGTATTTT
-	TRBV9	-	TRBJ1-2	CASSVAPGDYGYTF	TGTGCCAGCAGCGTAGCCCCGGGTGACTATGGCTACACCTTC
-	TRBV28	-	TRBJ2-7	CAISRGESGHEQYF	TGTGCCATCAGCCGTGGGGAGAGCGGCCACGAGCAGTACTTC
-	TRBV7-9	-	TRBJ2-7	CASSSRQDSYEQYF	TGTGCCAGCAGCTCTCGACAGGATTCCTACGAGCAGTACTTC
-	TRBV9	-	TRBJ1-1	CASSAKQVSTEAFF	TGTGCCAGCAGCGCGAAACAGGTATCCACTGAAGCTTTCTTT
TRBD1	TRBV28	-	TRBJ1-6	CASSSPGTGQASPLHF	TGTGCCAGCAGTTCACCCGGGACAGGACAGGCCTCACCCCTCCACTTT
-	TRBV1	-	TRBJ1-3	CTSSQGGGGYFRNTIYF	TGCACCAGCAGCCAAGGGGGAGGGGGTTATTTTCGAAACACCATATATTTT
TRBD1	TRBV28	few	TRBJ1-3	CASSSGGNSGNTIYF	TGTGCCAGCAGTTCAGGGGGAAACTCTGGAAACACCATATATTTT
TRBD1	TRBV7-9	-	TRBJ2-5	CASGLTGGLRETQYF	TGTGCCAGCGGCTTAACAGGGGGACTCCGGGAGACCCAGTACTTC
TRBD1	TRBV6-1	-	TRBJ1-4	CASSRDRGEKLFF	TGTGCCAGCAGCCGGGACAGAGGAGAAAAACTGTTTTTT
-	TRBV4-2	few	TRBJ2-3	CASSQDHRVTDTQYF	TGTGCCAGCAGCCAAGATCACAGGGTAACAGATACGCAGTATTTT
TRBD1	TRBV5-1	-	TRBJ2-7	CASSPTGGSYEQYF	TGCGCCAGCAGCCCGACAGGGGGTAGCTACGAGCAGTACTTC
-	TRBV5-1	-	TRBJ2-5	CASSLAVAVQETQYF	TGCGCCAGCAGCTTGGCCGTGGCGGTCCAAGAGACCCAGTACTTC
-	TRBV5-1	once	TRBJ2-7	CASSLGEGVVHEQYF	TGCGCCAGCAGCTTGGGTGAGGGGGTCGTCCACGAGCAGTACTTC
-	TRBV15	-	TRBJ2-5	CATSRAPASQETQYF	TGTGCCACCAGCAGAGCCCCGGCTAGCCAAGAGACCCAGTACTTC
-	TRBV11-2	-	TRBJ2-1	CASSPSDSVGGQFF	TGTGCCAGCAGCCCCAGCGACAGCGTAGGGGGGCAGTTCTTC
-	TRBV18	-	TRBJ1-4	CASSPQTGEKLFF	TGTGCCAGCTCACCGCAAACAGGGGAAAAACTGTTTTTT
TRBD1	TRBV28	-	TRBJ2-1	CATADRNSYNEQFF	TGTGCCACCGCGGACAGGAACTCCTACAATGAGCAGTTCTTC